This TCR beta chain was recovered during a study of a mutant IDH1 vaccine in newly diagnosed glioma. Study-wide background: The study started vaccination 4-6 weeks after radiotherapy alone, or with temozolomide cycles. The sex distribution of treated patients was approximately 62% male and roughly 38% female, with a mean age of roughly 40 years. Most patients had radiochemotherapy with temozolomide before enrollment; others had one alone.

Trimming took 7 bases from V and 7 from J, leaving 11 bases between them. The CDR3 extends over 13 amino acids. Germline V gene sequence: CDR1 MDHEN, CDR2 SYDVKM. Remarks on this clone: Its antigen is undetermined.

Described time point: week 11, during vaccination. In the vaccine, a single dose held 300 ug of the mutant IDH1 20-mer peptide, along with topical imiquimod. Assay: immunoSEQ multiplex PCR; the TCRdb copy retains only in-frame clones and omits some. The sample lists under 150,000 clones; around 80% were seen once. The V gene is TRBV28, the J gene TRBJ2-6, with a tentative D call TRBD2 (6 bases). The TCR was taken from a man between 35 and 55 years old with glioma. The sample was PBMCs, taken from a glioma patient whose treatment included an IDH1 peptide vaccine. CDR3 in amino acids: CASTPGGANVLTF. CDR3 bases: TGTGCCAGCACCCCCGGGGGTGCCAACGTCCTGACTTTC.